Listed here are 6 T cell receptor beta chains from one sample, sequenced in a study of blood T cell repertoires in COVID-19. Assay: immunoSEQ multiplex PCR; the TCRdb copy retains only in-frame clones and omits some. The table lists about 60,000 clones, 85% to 90% of them singletons. The sequencing input was peripheral blood. The origin of the receptors is a man aged 60 to 69 with acute or convalescent COVID-19.

This clone was counted a single time. The V and J genes are TRBV2 and TRBJ1-4; no reliable D call. The V end lost 10 bases, the J end lost 0 bases, and 15 bases lay between the germline ends. In germline, CDR1 is SNHLY, CDR2 FYNNEI. This CDR3 is built from 15 residues. The chain's CDR3 is CATAGGWATNEKLFF. DNA for the CDR3: TGTGCCACCGCGGGAGGGTGGGCAACTAATGAAAAACTGTTTTTT. The full variable domain, its missing parts supplied by reference TRBV2 and TRBJ1-4, is EPEVTQTPSHQVTQMGQEVILRCVPISNHLYFYWYRQILGQKVEFLVSFYNNEISEKSEIFDDQFSVERPDGSNFTLKIRSTKLEDSAMYFCATAGGWATNEKLFFGSGTQLSVL.

V gene TRBV5-4 combines with J gene TRBJ2-5, with 7 bases lining up with TRBD2. With V trimmed by 3 bases and J by 5 bases, 7 bases remained unmatched. Germline loops: CDR1 SGHNT, CDR2 YYREEE (reference sequence). This CDR3 comprises 14 residues. The chain's CDR3 is CASSSGLDGETQYF. Here the CDR3 DNA reads TGTGCCAGCAGCTCTGGACTAGACGGGGAGACCCAGTACTTC.

V gene TRBV9 combines with J gene TRBJ1-3; D not resolved. Germline CDR1 is SGDLS and CDR2 is YYNGEE. Trimming shortened V by 0 bases and J by 1 base, and 5 bases separated the two germline ends. The CDR3 is 14 amino acids. The CDR3 region is CASSVDISGNTIYF. The DNA of the CDR3 is TGTGCCAGCAGCGTAGACATATCTGGAAACACCATATATTTT. Together with reference TRBV9 and TRBJ1-3, the CDR3 gives the full variable domain: DSGVTQTPKHLITATGQRVTLRCSPRSGDLSVYWYQQSLDQGLQFLIQYYNGEERAKGNILERFSAQQFPDLHSELNLSSLELGDSALYFCASSVDISGNTIYFGEGSWLTVV.

For this clone: A read error may account for a junction end that differs from germline. This chain links TRBV7-6 with TRBJ2-5; 10 bases match TRBD2. CDR3 length equals 16 residues. Germline-derived CDR1 and CDR2 are SGHVS and FNYEAQ. CDR3 nucleotides: TGTGTCAGCAGCACACGGACTAGCGGAGGCCGCTGGGCCCAGTACTTC. This encodes CVSSTRTSGGRWAQYF.

The chain employs TRBV6-5 and TRBJ2-3; D ambiguous. The ends were cut back, 5 bases at V and 6 bases at J, with 6 bases in the middle. The CDR3 is 11 residues long. The germline gives CDR1 MNHEY, CDR2 SVGAGI. For the CDR3, the DNA is TGTGCCAGCAGTACGGTGGATACGCAGTATTTT. Translation: CASSTVDTQYF.

This chain links TRBV11-3 with TRBJ2-3; weak D call: TRBD2 (6 bases). Trimming removed 3 bases from V and 5 bases from J, with 6 bases in between. Germline values: CDR1 SGHNT, CDR2 YENEEA. CDR3 length equals 12 residues. DNA of the CDR3: TGTGCCAGCAGCTTTAGCGGAGATACGCAGTATTTT. Translation: CASSFSGDTQYF.